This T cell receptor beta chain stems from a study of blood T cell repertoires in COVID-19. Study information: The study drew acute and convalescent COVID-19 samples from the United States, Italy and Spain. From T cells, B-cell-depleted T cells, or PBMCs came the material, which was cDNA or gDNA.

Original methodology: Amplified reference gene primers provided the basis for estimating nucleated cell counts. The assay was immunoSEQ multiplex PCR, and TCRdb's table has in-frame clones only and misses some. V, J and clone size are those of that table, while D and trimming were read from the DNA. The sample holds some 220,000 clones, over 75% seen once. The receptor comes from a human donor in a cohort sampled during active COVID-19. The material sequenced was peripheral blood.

CDR3 in amino acids: CASSLSGGGYNEQFF. The CDR3 nucleotides read TGTGCCAGCAGCTTAAGTGGGGGCGGCTACAATGAGCAGTTCTTC. The rearrangement links TRBV7-3 to TRBJ2-1; tentatively, D is TRBD1 (6 bases). The CDR3 sequence is 15 residues long. Trimming stripped 1 base from V and 3 bases from J, with 10 bases between. CDR1 is SGHTA, CDR2 FQGTGA, per germline.